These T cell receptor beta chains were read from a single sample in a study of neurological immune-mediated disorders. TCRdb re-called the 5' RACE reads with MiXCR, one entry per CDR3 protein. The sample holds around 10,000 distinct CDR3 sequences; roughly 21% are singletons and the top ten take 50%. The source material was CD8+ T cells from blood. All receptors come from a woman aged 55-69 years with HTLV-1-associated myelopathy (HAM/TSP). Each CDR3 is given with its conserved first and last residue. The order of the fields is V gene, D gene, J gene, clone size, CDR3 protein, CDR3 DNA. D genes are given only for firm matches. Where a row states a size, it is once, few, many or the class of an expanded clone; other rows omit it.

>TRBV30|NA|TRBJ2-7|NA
CAWSSGPSYEQYF
TGTGCCTGGAGTTCAGGACCATCCTACGAGCAGTACTTC
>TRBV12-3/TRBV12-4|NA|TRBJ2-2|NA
CASSFHHGASGELFF
TGTGCCAGCAGTTTTCATCATGGGGCATCAGGGGAGCTGTTTTTT
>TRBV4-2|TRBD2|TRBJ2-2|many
CASSQVGLAWNTGELFF
TGTGCCAGCAGCCAGGTCGGACTAGCGTGGAACACCGGGGAGCTGTTTTTT
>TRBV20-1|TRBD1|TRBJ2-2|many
CSAHNIFGQGRTGELFF
TGCAGTGCTCATAACATATTCGGACAGGGAAGGACCGGGGAGCTGTTTTTT
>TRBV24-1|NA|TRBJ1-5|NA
CATSAGQSNQPQHF
TGTGCCACCAGTGCAGGACAGAGCAATCAGCCCCAGCATTTT
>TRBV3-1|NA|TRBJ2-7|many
CASSQQGPYEQYF
TGTGCCAGCAGCCAACAGGGCCCCTACGAGCAGTACTTC
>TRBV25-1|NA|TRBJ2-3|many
CASSESAGSNTQYF
TGTGCCAGCAGTGAATCGGCAGGGTCTAATACGCAGTATTTT
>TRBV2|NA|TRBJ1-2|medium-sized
CASSESLGTNYGYTF
TGTGCCAGCAGTGAGAGTTTAGGGACTAACTATGGCTACACCTTC
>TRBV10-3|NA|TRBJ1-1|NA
CATRLNTEAFF
TGTGCCACACGCCTAAACACTGAAGCTTTCTTT
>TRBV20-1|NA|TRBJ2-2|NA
CSASSTGRSGELFF
TGCAGTGCTAGTTCTACAGGGCGGTCCGGGGAGCTGTTTTTT
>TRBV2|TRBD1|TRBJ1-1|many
CASKAGTGGFVTEAFF
TGTGCCAGCAAGGCCGGGACAGGGGGCTTTGTCACTGAAGCTTTCTTT
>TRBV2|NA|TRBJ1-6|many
CASSERASSYNSPLHF
TGTGCCAGCAGTGAAAGGGCGAGTTCCTATAATTCACCCCTCCACTTT
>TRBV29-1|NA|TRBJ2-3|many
CSVDSTTPLF
TGCAGCGTTGACTCGACGACCCCTCTTTTT
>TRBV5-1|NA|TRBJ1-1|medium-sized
CASSLGERPEAFF
TGCGCCAGCAGCTTGGGGGAACGACCTGAAGCTTTCTTT
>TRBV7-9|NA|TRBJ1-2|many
CASSPQGPYGYTF
TGTGCCAGCAGCCCCCAGGGCCCCTATGGCTACACCTTC
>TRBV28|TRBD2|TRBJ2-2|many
CASSTGTRRKSGELFF
TGTGCCAGCAGTACCGGGACTAGGAGGAAAAGTGGGGAGCTGTTTTTT
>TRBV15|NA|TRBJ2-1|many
CASRTGDGDNEQFF
TGTGCCTCAAGAACTGGGGATGGCGACAATGAGCAGTTCTTC
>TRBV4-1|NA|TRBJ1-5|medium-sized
CASSQDVGGGQPQHF
TGCGCCAGCAGCCAAGACGTAGGGGGGGGGCAGCCCCAGCATTTT
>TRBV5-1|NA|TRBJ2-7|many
CASSNSYEQYF
TGCGCCAGCAGCAACTCCTACGAGCAGTACTTC
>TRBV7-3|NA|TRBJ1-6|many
CASSLRGSSYNSPLHF
TGTGCCAGCAGCTTGAGGGGGAGCTCCTATAATTCACCCCTCCACTTT
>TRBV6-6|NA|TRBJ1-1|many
CASGQGYGEAFF
TGTGCCAGCGGGCAGGGGTACGGAGAGGCTTTCTTT
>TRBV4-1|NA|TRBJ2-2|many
CASSQDRLGGTGELFF
TGCGCCAGCAGCCAAGACAGACTAGGCGGAACCGGGGAGCTGTTTTTT
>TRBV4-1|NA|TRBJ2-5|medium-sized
CASSQKAFSGAIQETQYF
TGCGCCAGCAGCCAAAAGGCTTTTTCTGGTGCAATCCAAGAGACCCAGTACTTC
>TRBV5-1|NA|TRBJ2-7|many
CASSLAAFYEQYF
TGCGCCAGCAGCTTGGCAGCCTTCTACGAGCAGTACTTC
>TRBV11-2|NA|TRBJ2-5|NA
CASSLQRNHGETQYF
TGTGCCAGCAGCTTACAGCGAAACCACGGGGAGACCCAGTACTTC
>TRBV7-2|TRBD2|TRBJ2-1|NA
CASSFRAGASEQFF
TGTGCCAGCAGCTTCCGAGCGGGGGCCAGTGAGCAGTTCTTC
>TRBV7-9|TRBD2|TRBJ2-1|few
CASSSQRGGDEQFF
TGTGCCAGCAGCTCGCAGCGGGGGGGCGATGAGCAGTTCTTC
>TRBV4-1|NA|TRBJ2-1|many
CASSHPTDRSYNEQFF
TGCGCCAGCAGCCACCCAACCGACAGATCCTACAATGAGCAGTTCTTC
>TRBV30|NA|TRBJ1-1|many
CAWSHLQGVAFF
TGTGCCTGGAGTCACCTACAGGGTGTAGCTTTCTTT
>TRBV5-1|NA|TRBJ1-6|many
CASSLQTGKPPLHF
TGCGCCAGCAGCCTCCAAACAGGGAAACCACCCCTCCACTTT
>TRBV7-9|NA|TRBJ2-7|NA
CASSAPGRSYEQYF
TGTGCCAGCAGCGCACCGGGACGGAGCTACGAGCAGTACTTC
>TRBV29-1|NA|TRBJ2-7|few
CSVAGGLALSYEQYF
TGCAGCGTTGCTGGGGGTCTAGCTCTCTCCTACGAGCAGTACTTC
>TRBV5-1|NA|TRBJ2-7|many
CASSPVGYEQYF
TGCGCCAGCAGCCCGGTCGGGTACGAGCAGTACTTC
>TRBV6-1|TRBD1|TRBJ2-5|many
CASSVRDRQETQYF
TGTGCCAGCAGTGTACGGGACAGGCAAGAGACCCAGTACTTC
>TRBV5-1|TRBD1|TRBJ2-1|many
CASSQWSRDSSYNEQFF
TGCGCCAGCAGCCAATGGTCCCGGGACAGCTCCTACAATGAGCAGTTCTTC
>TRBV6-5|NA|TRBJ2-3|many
CASSPLRGSTDTQYF
TGTGCCAGCAGTCCCCTGAGGGGGAGCACAGATACGCAGTATTTT
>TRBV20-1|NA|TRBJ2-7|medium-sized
CSARLWGGEQYF
TGCAGTGCTAGGCTCTGGGGAGGCGAGCAGTACTTC
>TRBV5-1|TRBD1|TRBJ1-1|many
CASSLDEQGTTEAFF
TGCGCCAGCAGCTTGGACGAACAGGGGACCACTGAAGCTTTCTTT
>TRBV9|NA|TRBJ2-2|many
CASSALGGGTGELFF
TGTGCCAGCAGCGCACTGGGGGGCGGCACCGGGGAGCTGTTTTTT
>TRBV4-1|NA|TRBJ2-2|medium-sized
CASSRDRQNTGELFF
TGCGCCAGCAGCCGAGACAGACAGAACACCGGGGAGCTGTTTTTT
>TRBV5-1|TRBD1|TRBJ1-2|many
CASSLTETGSYGYTF
TGCGCCAGCAGCTTAACGGAGACAGGGTCCTATGGCTACACCTTC
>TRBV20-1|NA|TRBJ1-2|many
CSARDVGGGALGYTF
TGCAGTGCTAGAGATGTTGGGGGGGGCGCGTTAGGCTACACCTTC
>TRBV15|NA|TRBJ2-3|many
CATSRDLEGRTDTQYF
TGTGCCACCAGCAGAGATCTTGAGGGAAGGACAGATACGCAGTATTTT
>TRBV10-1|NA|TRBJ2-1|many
CASSDSATYNEQFF
TGCGCCAGCAGTGACTCAGCCACCTACAATGAGCAGTTCTTC
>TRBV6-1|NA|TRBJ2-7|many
CASSEAAGYEQYF
TGTGCCAGCAGTGAAGCGGCGGGGTACGAGCAGTACTTC
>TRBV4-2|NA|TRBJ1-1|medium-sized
CASSQNPSTEAFF
TGTGCCAGCAGCCAAAACCCCAGCACTGAAGCTTTCTTT
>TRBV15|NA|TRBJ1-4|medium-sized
CATSRSRGYNEKLFF
TGTGCCACCAGCAGGTCTCGGGGTTATAATGAAAAACTGTTTTTT
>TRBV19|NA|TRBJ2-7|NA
CASSSRGNEQYF
TGTGCCAGTAGTTCCAGGGGCAACGAGCAGTACTTC
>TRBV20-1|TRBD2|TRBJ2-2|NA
CSASGTSSTGELFF
TGCAGTGCTTCCGGGACTAGCTCCACCGGGGAGCTGTTTTTT
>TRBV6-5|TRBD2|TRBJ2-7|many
CASSYGTSGGSSYEQYF
TGTGCCAGCAGTTACGGGACTAGCGGGGGGAGCTCCTACGAGCAGTACTTC
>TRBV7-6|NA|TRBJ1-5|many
CASSLLDNQPQHF
TGTGCCAGCAGCTTACTTGATAATCAGCCCCAGCATTTT
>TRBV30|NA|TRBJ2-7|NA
CAWSGTSYEQYF
TGTGCCTGGAGTGGGACTTCCTACGAGCAGTACTTC
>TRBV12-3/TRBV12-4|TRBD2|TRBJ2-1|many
CASSSLAGGQDEQFF
TGTGCCAGCAGTTCGCTAGCGGGGGGGCAGGATGAGCAGTTCTTC
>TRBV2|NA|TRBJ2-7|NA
CASSAPTYEQYF
TGTGCCAGCAGTGCTCCCACCTACGAGCAGTACTTC
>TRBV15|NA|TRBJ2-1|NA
CATSRDLEGRTDTQFF
TGTGCCACCAGCAGAGATCTTGAGGGAAGGACAGATACGCAGTTCTTC
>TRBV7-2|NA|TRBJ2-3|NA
CASSFYICSARDRVSSTDTQYF
NA
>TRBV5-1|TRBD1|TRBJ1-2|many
CASSSRPGQGAHGYTF
TGCGCCAGCAGCTCACGGCCGGGACAGGGGGCGCATGGCTACACCTTC
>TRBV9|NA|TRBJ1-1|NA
CACSVGGDNEAFF
TGTGCCTGCAGCGTAGGGGGGGACAATGAAGCTTTCTTT
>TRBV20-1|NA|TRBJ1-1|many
CSALGQLNTEAFF
TGCAGTGCTCTTGGACAGCTGAACACTGAAGCTTTCTTT
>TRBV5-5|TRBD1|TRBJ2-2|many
CASSRIRDRGTGELFF
TGTGCCAGCAGCAGGATTCGGGACAGGGGGACCGGGGAGCTGTTTTTT